A single sample gave rise to the 13 T cell receptor beta chains below, sequenced in a study of cytomegalovirus exposure and HLA in healthy donors. Primers: 60 Vbeta forward and 13 Jbeta reverse. Assay: immunoSEQ multiplex PCR; the TCRdb copy retains only in-frame clones and omits some. The data hold about 120,000 clones, with about 70% observed a single time. Sequencing was carried out using PBMCs. These receptors were collected from a middle-aged woman in good health and CMV-seronegative.

This chain uses TRBV5-4 with TRBJ1-2; tentative D call: TRBD1 (6 bases). Germline lookup yields CDR1 SGHNT and CDR2 YYREEE (reference sequence). This CDR3 region has 14 residues. Trimming left V 4 bases short and J 4 bases short, with 14 bases between. CDR3 DNA: TGTGCCAGCAGCGGGGGCAGGGAGACCTATGGCTACACCTTC. It specifies CASSGGRETYGYTF.

The genes are TRBV7-7 and TRBJ2-7; no clear D gene. The CDR3 runs to 15 residues. The germline V gene has CDR1 SSHAT and CDR2 FNYEAQ (reference sequence). V lost 5 bases and J lost 5, with 19 bases in between. The CDR3 is CASSREYGPANEQYF. In nucleotides, the CDR3 is TGTGCCAGCAGCCGAGAGTATGGGCCGGCCAACGAGCAGTACTTC.

This clone was counted only a few times. One junction end does not reproduce the germline sequence, and a read error may be involved. The CDR3 loop is CASSVTSGRADTQYF. The CDR3 DNA sequence: TGTGCCAGCAGCGTAACTAGCGGACGCGCAGATACGCAGTATTTT. This chain joins TRBV7-3 and TRBJ2-3, with 8 bases lining up with TRBD2. The CDR3 length is 15 residues. CDR1 is SGHTA, CDR2 FQGTGA, per germline.

The chain has TRBV11-2 and TRBJ1-2; maybe TRBD1 (6 bases). The CDR3 contains 14 residues. The germline gives CDR1 SGHAT, CDR2 FQNNGV. The germline V and J ends were trimmed by 1 base and 6 bases, with 12 bases remaining between them. In DNA form, the CDR3 reads TGTGCCAGCAGCTTAGGGGCGGCAGGGGATGGCTACACCTTC. This translates into CASSLGAAGDGYTF.

This clone was counted once. The CDR3 spells CASRSRGQVGYTF. The CDR3 DNA reads as TGTGCCAGCAGGAGCAGGGGGCAAGTTGGCTACACCTTC. The chain is built from TRBV27 and TRBJ1-2; 8 bases line up with TRBD1. V shed 6 bases, J shed 7 bases, and the junction held 7 bases outside the gene matches. CDR1 and CDR2 from the germline V gene are MNHEY and SMNVEV (reference sequence). The CDR3 totals 13 residues.

V and J are TRBV7-9 and TRBJ2-7, with a possible D match to TRBD2 (7 bases). The CDR3 is made up of 15 amino acids. The germline CDR1 and CDR2 sequences are SEHNR and FQNEAQ (reference sequence). The germline V and J ends were trimmed by 3 bases and 6 bases, with 18 bases remaining between them. CDR3 region: CASSLRGGHDGEQYF. The CDR3 coding sequence is TGTGCCAGCAGCTTGAGGGGGGGCCACGACGGCGAGCAGTACTTC.

This chain links TRBV28 with TRBJ2-5, with 9 bases identical to TRBD1. The J call is uncertain, as TRBJ2-7 better fits the DNA end. CDR1 is MDHEN, CDR2 SYDVKM, per germline. This CDR3 comprises 14 residues. As DNA, the CDR3 is TGTGCCAGCAGTGAGGGGGACAGGGCGTACGAGCAGTACTTC. Translating gives CASSEGDRAYEQYF.

The V call is TRBV4-1, the J call TRBJ2-5; tentative D call: TRBD2 (6 bases). The J call is doubtful: the DNA matches TRBJ2-7 better. CDR3 size: 14 residues. Germline assignment: CDR1 MGHRA and CDR2 YSYEKL. CDR3 in DNA: TGCGCCAGCAGCGCTCGACTAGGAGGCTACGAGCAGTACTTC. Residues: CASSARLGGYEQYF.

This clone was seen just once. The rearrangement joins TRBV7-2 to TRBJ1-1, with D tentatively TRBD1 (6 bases). Trimming removed 2 bases at V and 4 bases at J, with 11 bases between. The germline V gene has CDR1 SGHTA and CDR2 FQGNSA. This CDR3 contains 14 residues. In DNA, the CDR3 is TGTGCCAGCAGCTTACAACAGGGCGGCACTGAAGCTTTCTTT. It yields the protein CASSLQQGGTEAFF.

The rearrangement uses TRBV28 and TRBJ2-1; tentatively, D is TRBD2 (6 bases). This CDR3 is built from 13 residues. Germline V gene lookup returns CDR1 MDHEN and CDR2 SYDVKM. V was clipped by 4 bases and J by 10 bases, with 14 bases between them. CDR3 amino acids: CASSWGTPGEQFF. The CDR3 coding sequence is TGTGCCAGCAGTTGGGGGACTCCAGGGGAGCAGTTCTTC.

This chain links TRBV4-2 with TRBJ2-7; D is uncertain. The CDR3 is 15 residues long. Germline V CDR1 and CDR2: LGHNA, YNFKEQ. Between the trimmed V and J ends, which lost 0 bases and 3 bases, there was a span of 12 bases. CDR3 protein: CASSQDGQPDYEQYF. Here the CDR3 DNA reads TGTGCCAGCAGCCAAGATGGGCAGCCGGACTACGAGCAGTACTTC.

The chain is built from TRBV6-5 and TRBJ2-7, with 8 bases matching TRBD1. The CDR3 has 14 residues. V lost 2 bases and J lost 2; bases outside the gene matches: 2. Germline V gives CDR1 MNHEY, CDR2 SVGAGI. The CDR3 region has the DNA TGTGCCAGCAGTTACGAACAGGGGGCCTACGAGCAGTACTTC. This codes for CASSYEQGAYEQYF.

Turning to this clone: The sample has other DNA sequences that encode this CDR3 too. The chain links TRBV11-2 to TRBJ1-1; no clear D. Trimming took off 3 bases at V and 2 bases at J, with 10 bases between the two ends. This CDR3 spans 14 amino acids. Germline V gene sequence: CDR1 SGHAT, CDR2 FQNNGV. Written as DNA, the CDR3 is TGTGCCAGCAGCTTCGGGAGCGGCAACACTGAAGCTTTCTTT. Translating gives CASSFGSGNTEAFF. The entire variable domain, with the rest obtained from reference TRBV11-2 and TRBJ1-1, is as follows: EAGVAQSPRYKIIEKRQSVAFWCNPISGHATLYWYQQILGQGPKLLIQFQNNGVVDDSQLPKDRFSAERLKGVDSTLKIQPAKLEDSAVYLCASSFGSGNTEAFFGQGTRLTVV.